What follows describes a single T cell receptor (beta chain). This specimen comes from a study of T cell responses to AZD1222 COVID-19 vaccine. Measured with immunoSEQ multiplex PCR; TCRdb has only the in-frame clones, and not every one. Here the sample spans just under 100,000 clones, around nine tenths being singletons. The TCR sequence derives from an adult in good health. The starting material was peripheral blood, obtained on day 0 of AZD1222 vaccination.

The CDR3 DNA follows: TGTGCCAGCAGCTTAACTGGAAACACCATATATTTT. This translates into CASSLTGNTIYF. The chain combines TRBV7-2 with TRBJ1-3; D is ambiguous. Trimming pared 2 bases from V and 2 bases from J, leaving 1 base between. CDR3 length: 12 residues. CDR1 is SGHTA and CDR2 is FQGNSA in the germline V gene. The entire variable domain, with the rest obtained from reference TRBV7-2 and TRBJ1-3, is as follows: GAGVSQSPSNKVTEKGKDVELRCDPISGHTALYWYRQSLGQGLEFLIYFQGNSAPDKSGLPSDRFSAERTGGSVSTLTIQRTQQEDSAVYLCASSLTGNTIYFGEGSWLTVV.